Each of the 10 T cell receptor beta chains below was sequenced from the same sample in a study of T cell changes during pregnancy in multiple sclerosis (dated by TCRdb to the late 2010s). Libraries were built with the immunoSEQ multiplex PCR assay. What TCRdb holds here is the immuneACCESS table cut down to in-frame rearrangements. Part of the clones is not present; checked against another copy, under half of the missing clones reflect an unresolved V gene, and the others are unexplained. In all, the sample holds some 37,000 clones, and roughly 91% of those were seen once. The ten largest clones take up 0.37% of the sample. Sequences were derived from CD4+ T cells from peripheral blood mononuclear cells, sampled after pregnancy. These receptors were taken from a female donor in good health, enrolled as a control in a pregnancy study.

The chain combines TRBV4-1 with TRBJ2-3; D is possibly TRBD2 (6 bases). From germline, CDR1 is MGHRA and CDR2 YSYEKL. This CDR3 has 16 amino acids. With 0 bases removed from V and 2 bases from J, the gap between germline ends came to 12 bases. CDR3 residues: CASSQELALITDTQYF. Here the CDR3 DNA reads TGCGCCAGCAGCCAAGAACTAGCCCTAATCACAGATACGCAGTATTTT.

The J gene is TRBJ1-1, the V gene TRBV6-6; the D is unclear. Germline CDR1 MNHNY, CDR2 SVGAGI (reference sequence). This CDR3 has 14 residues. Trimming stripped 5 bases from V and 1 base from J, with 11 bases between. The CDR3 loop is CASSTPSGNTEAFF. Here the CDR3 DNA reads TGTGCCAGCAGTACCCCATCCGGGAACACTGAAGCTTTCTTT.

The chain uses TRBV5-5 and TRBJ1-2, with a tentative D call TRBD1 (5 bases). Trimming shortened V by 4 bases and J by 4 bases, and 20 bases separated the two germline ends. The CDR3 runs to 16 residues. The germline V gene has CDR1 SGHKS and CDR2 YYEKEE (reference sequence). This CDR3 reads CASSNKLRQSSYGYTF. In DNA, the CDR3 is TGTGCCAGCAGCAATAAGTTGAGACAGAGTTCCTATGGCTACACCTTC.

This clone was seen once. The CDR3 bases are TGTGCCAGCAGCGTTACCTGGGACAGGGGTATCGAGCAGTACTTC. Translation gives CASSVTWDRGIEQYF. V is TRBV9 and J is TRBJ2-7, with 10 bases lining up with TRBD1. The germline V gene has CDR1 SGDLS and CDR2 YYNGEE. The CDR3 is 15 residues long. The V and J ends lost 2 bases and 6 bases, in that order; junction bases with no gene match: 8.

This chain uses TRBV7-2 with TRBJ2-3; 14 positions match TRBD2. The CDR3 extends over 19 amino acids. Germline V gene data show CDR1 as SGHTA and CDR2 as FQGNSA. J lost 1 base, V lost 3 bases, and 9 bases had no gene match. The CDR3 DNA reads TGTGCCAGCAGCTTGACTAGCGGGGGGGCTGGGATCGGCACAGATACGCAGTATTTT. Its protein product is CASSLTSGGAGIGTDTQYF.

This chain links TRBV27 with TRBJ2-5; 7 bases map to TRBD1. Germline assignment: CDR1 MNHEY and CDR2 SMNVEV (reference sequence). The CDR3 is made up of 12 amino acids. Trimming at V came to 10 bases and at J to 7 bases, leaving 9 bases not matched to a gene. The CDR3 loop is CATGTAGGTQYF. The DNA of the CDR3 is TGTGCCACAGGGACAGCCGGCGGGACCCAGTACTTC.

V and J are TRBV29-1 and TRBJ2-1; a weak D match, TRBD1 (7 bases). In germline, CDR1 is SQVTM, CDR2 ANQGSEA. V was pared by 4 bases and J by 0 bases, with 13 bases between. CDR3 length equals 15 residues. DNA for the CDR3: TGCAGCGTTGGACCAGGGGGGAGCTCCTACAATGAGCAGTTCTTC. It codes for CSVGPGGSSYNEQFF.

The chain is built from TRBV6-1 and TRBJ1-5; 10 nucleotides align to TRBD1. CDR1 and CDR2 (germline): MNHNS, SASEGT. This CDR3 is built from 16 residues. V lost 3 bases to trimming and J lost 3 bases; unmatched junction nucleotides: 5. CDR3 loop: CASSDRDRGFNQPQHF. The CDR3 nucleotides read TGTGCCAGCAGTGACCGGGACAGGGGCTTCAATCAGCCCCAGCATTTT.

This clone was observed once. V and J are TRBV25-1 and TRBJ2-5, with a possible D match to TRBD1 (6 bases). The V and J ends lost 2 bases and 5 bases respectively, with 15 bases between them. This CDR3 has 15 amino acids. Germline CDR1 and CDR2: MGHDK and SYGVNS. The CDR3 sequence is CASSEGGLIRETQYF. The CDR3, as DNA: TGTGCCAGCAGTGAAGGGGGCCTAATTAGGGAGACCCAGTACTTC.

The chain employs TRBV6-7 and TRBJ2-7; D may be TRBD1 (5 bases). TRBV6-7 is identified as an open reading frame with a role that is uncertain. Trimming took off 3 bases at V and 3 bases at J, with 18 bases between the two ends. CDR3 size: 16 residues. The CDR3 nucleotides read TGTGCCAGCAGTTATCCCCCAGGGCGACGTCGCTACGAGCAGTACTTC. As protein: CASSYPPGRRRYEQYF.